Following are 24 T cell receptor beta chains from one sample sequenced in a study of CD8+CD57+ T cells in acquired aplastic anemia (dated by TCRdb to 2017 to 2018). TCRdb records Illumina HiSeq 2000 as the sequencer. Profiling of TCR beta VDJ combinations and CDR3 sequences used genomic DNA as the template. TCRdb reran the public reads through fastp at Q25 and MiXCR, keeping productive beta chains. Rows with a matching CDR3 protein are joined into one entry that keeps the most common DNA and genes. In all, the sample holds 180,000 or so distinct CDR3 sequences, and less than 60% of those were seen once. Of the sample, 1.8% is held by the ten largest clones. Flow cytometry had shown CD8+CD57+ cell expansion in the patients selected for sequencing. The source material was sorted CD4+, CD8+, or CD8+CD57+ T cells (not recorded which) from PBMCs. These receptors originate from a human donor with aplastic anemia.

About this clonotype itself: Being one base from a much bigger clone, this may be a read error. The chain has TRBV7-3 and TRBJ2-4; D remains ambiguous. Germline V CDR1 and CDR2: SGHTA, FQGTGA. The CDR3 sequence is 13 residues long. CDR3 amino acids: CASSGIAKNIQCF. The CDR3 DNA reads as TGTGCCAGCAGCGGTATAGCCAAAAACATTCAGTGCTTC.

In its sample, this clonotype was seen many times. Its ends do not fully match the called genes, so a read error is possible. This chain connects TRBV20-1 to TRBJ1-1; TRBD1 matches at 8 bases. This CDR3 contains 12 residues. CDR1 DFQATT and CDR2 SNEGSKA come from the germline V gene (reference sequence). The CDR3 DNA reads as TGCAGTGCTAGAGGGCAGGGGGCTTGGCCCTTTTTT. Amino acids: CSARGQGAWPFF.

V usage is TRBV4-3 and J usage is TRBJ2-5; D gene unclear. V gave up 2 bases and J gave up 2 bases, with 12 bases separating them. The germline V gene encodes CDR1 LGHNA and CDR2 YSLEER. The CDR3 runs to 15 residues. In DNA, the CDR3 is TGCGCCAGCAGCCAACTCGTTGCGGTACAAGAGACCCAGTACTTC. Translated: CASSQLVAVQETQYF.

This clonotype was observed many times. The CDR3 region is CASSSAQGAGYTF. The DNA of the CDR3 is TGTGCCAGCAGCTCGGCGCAGGGGGCCGGCTACACCTTC. The chain joins TRBV7-9 to TRBJ1-2, with TRBD1 matching 8 bases. Germline V gene sequence: CDR1 SEHNR, CDR2 FQNEAQ (reference sequence). After removal of 4 bases from V and 8 bases from J, the junction contained 6 bases not matched to a gene. The CDR3 is 13 amino acids.

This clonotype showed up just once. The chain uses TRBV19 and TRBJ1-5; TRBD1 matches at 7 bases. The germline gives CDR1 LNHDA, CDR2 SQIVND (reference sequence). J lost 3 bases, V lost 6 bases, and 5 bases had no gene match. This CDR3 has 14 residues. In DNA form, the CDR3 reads TGTGCCAGTAGCCCGGACAGGAACAATCAGCCCCAGCATTTT. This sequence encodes CASSPDRNNQPQHF. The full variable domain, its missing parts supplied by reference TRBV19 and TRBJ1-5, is DGGITQSPKYLFRKEGQNVTLSCEQNLNHDAMYWYRQDPGQGLRLIYYSQIVNDFQKGDIAEGYSVSREKKESFPLTVTSAQKNPTAFYLCASSPDRNNQPQHFGDGTRLSIL.

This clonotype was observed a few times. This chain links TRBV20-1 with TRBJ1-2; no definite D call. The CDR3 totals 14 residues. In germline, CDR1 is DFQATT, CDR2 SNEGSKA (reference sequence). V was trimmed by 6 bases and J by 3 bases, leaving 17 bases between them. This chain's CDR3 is CSAVLGGRDYGYTF. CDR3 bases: TGCAGTGCCGTGTTGGGCGGGCGGGACTATGGCTACACCTTC.

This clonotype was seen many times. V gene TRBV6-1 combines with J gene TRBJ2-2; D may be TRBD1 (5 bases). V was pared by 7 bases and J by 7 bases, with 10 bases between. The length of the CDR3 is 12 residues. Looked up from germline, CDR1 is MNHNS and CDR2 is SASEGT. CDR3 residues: CASNQGFGELFF. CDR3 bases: TGTGCCAGCAATCAGGGCTTCGGGGAGCTGTTTTTT.

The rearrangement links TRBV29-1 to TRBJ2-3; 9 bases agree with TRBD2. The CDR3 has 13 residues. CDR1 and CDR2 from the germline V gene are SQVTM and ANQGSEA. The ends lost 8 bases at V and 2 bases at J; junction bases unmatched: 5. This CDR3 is CSTGLANTDTQYF. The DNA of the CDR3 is TGCAGCACCGGACTAGCGAACACAGATACGCAGTATTTT.

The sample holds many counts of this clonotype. For the CDR3, the DNA is TGTGCCAGCCGACCCGGGAGGGGCGAGCAGTACTTC. The encoded protein is CASRPGRGEQYF. The V and J genes are TRBV12-3 or TRBV12-4 and TRBJ2-7; 8 nucleotides align to TRBD2. The length of the CDR3 is 12 residues. V dropped 8 bases and J dropped 6; count of bases not matched to a gene: 6.

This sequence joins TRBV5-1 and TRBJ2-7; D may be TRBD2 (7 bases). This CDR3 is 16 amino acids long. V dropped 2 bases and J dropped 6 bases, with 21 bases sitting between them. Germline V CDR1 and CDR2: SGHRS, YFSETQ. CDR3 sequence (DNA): TGCGCCAGCAGCTTTGCCGGGGGGCCTGGTCTTGGCGAGCAGTACTTC. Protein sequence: CASSFAGGPGLGEQYF.

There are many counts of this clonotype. The CDR3 loop is CSARDVGSSYNSPLHF. The CDR3 coding sequence is TGCAGTGCTAGAGACGTGGGAAGCTCCTATAATTCACCCCTCCACTTT. The chain links TRBV20-1 to TRBJ1-6; D is unclear. Trimming took 0 bases from V and 0 from J, leaving 9 bases between them. CDR1 is DFQATT, CDR2 SNEGSKA, per germline (reference sequence). This CDR3 is 16 amino acids long.

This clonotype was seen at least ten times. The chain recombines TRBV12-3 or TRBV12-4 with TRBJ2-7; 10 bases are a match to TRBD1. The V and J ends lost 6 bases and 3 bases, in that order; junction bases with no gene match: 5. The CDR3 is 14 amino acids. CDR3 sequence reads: CASRETGGGYEQYF. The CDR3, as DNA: TGTGCCAGCAGGGAGACAGGGGGCGGCTACGAGCAGTACTTC.

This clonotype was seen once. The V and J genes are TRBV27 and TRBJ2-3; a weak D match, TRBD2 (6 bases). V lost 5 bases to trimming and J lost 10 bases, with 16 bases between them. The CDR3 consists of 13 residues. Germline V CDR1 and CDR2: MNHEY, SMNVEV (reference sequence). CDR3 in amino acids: CASSPQTGTSQYF. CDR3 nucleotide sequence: TGTGCCAGCAGTCCTCAAACCGGGACTTCGCAGTATTTT.

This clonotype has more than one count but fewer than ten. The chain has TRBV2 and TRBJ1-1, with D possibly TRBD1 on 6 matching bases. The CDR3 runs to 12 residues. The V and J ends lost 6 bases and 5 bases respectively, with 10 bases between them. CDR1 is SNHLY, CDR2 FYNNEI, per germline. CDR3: CASREQGTEAFF. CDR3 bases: TGTGCCAGCAGGGAACAGGGAACTGAAGCTTTCTTT.

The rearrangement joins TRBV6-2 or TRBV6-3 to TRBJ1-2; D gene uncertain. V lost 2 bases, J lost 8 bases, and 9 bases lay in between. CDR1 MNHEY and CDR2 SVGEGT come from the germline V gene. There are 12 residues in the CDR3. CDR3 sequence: CASSYPERGYTF. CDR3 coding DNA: TGTGCCAGCAGTTACCCCGAGCGCGGCTACACCTTC.

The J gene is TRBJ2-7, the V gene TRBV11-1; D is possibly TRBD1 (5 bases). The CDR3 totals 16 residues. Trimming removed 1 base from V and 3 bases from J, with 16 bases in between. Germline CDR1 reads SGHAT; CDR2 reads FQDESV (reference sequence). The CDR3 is CASSLGNNRMDYEQYF. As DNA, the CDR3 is TGTGCCAGCAGCTTAGGAAACAACAGGATGGACTACGAGCAGTACTTC. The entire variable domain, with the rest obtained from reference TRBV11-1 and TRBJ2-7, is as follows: EAEVAQSPRYKITEKSQAVAFWCDPISGHATLYWYRQILGQGPELLVQFQDESVVDDSQLPKDRFSAERLKGVDSTLKIQPAELGDSAMYLCASSLGNNRMDYEQYFGPGTRLTVT.

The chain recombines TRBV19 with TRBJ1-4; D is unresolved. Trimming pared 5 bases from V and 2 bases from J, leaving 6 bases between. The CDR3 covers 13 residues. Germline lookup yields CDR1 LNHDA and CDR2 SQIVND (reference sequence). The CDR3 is CASSPGTNEKLFF. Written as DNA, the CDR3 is TGTGCCAGTAGTCCAGGTACTAATGAAAAACTGTTTTTT.

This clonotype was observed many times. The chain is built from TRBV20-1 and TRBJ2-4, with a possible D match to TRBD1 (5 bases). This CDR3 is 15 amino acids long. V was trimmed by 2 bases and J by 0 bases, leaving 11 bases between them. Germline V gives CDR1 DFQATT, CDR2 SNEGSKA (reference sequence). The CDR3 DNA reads TGCAGTGCTAGAAAACCAGGGATAGCCAAAAACATTCAGTACTTC. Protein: CSARKPGIAKNIQYF.

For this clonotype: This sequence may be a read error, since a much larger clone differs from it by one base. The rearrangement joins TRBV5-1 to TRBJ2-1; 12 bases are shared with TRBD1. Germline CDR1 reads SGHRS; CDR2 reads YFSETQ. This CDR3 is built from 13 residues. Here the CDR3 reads CASSSGTGGKGLF. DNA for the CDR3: TGCGCCAGCAGCTCGGGGACAGGGGGCAAGGGACTCTTC. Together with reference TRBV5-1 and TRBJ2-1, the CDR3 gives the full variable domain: KAGVTQTPRYLIKTRGQQVTLSCSPISGHRSVSWYQQTPGQGLQFLFEYFSETQRNKGNFPGRFSGRQFSNSRSEMNVSTLELGDSALYLCASSSGTGGKGLFGPGTRLTVL.

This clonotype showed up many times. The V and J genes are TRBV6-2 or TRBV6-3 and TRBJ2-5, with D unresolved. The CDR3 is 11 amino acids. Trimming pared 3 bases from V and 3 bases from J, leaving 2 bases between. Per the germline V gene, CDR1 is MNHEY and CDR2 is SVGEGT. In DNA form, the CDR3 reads TGTGCCAGCAGTTATAAAGAGACCCAGTACTTC. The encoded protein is CASSYKETQYF.

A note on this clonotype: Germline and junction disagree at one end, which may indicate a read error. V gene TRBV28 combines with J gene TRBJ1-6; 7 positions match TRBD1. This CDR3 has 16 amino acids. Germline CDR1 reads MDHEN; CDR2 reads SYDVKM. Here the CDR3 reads CASGTVLSSYNSPLHF. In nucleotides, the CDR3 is TGCGCCTCGGGGACAGTCCTAAGCTCCTATAATTCACCCCTCCACTTT.

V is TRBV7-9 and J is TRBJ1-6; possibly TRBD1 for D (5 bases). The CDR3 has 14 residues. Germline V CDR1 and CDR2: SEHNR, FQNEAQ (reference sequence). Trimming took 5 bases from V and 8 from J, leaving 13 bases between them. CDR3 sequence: CASSRGEGYSPLHF. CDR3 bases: TGTGCCAGCAGCCGAGGGGAGGGTTATTCACCCCTCCACTTT. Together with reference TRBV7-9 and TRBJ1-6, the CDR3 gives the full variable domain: DTGVSQNPRHKITKRGQNVTFRCDPISEHNRLYWYRQTLGQGPEFLTYFQNEAQLEKSRLLSDRFSAERPKGSFSTLEIQRTEQGDSAMYLCASSRGEGYSPLHFGNGTRLTVT.

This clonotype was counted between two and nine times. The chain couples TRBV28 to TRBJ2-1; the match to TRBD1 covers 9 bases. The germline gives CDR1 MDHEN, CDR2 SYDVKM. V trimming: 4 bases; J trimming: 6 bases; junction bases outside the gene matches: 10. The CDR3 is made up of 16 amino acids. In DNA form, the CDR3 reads TGTGCCAGCAGTTCCCCCCGGGACAGGGTTATCAATGAGCAGTTCTTC. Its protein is CASSSPRDRVINEQFF.

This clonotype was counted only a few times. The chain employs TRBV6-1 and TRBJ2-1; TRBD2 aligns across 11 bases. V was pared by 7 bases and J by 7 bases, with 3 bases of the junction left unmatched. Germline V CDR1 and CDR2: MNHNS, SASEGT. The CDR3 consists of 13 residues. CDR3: CASTLAGENEQFF. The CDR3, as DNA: TGTGCCAGCACACTAGCGGGGGAAAATGAGCAGTTCTTC.